Presented here are 16 T cell receptor beta chains from one specimen sequenced in a study of T cell responses to AZD1222 COVID-19 vaccine. Sequencing used immunoSEQ multiplex PCR; TCRdb keeps in-frame clones, though not all of them. The profile shows fewer than 150,000 clones, about nine tenths of them singletons. Sequencing was performed on peripheral blood, taken 28 days after the second AZD1222 dose. The receptors shown here come from an adult who received the AZD1222 COVID-19 vaccine.

The chain combines TRBV18 with TRBJ2-1; D unresolved. From germline, CDR1 is KGHSH and CDR2 LQKENI. Trimming shortened V by 3 bases and J by 5 bases, and 5 bases separated the two germline ends. CDR3 length: 12 residues. The CDR3 nucleotides are TGTGCCAGCTCACCTTCTAACAATGAGCAGTTCTTC. Translating it yields CASSPSNNEQFF.

The rearrangement uses TRBV5-1 and TRBJ1-3; D unresolved. V dropped 2 bases and J dropped 4 bases, with 13 bases sitting between them. The germline V gene encodes CDR1 SGHRS and CDR2 YFSETQ. The CDR3 has 15 residues. The DNA of the CDR3 is TGCGCCAGCAGCTTCGGGAGTCCCTCCGGAAACACCATATATTTT. Amino acid sequence: CASSFGSPSGNTIYF.

The rearrangement joins TRBV5-1 to TRBJ1-2; D is ambiguous. Trimming pared 4 bases from V and 5 bases from J, leaving 15 bases between. Germline values: CDR1 SGHRS, CDR2 YFSETQ. The CDR3 extends over 14 amino acids. For the CDR3, the DNA is TGCGCCAGCAGCAGCTCAGGATGGGTTTATGGCTACACCTTC. Its protein is CASSSSGWVYGYTF. The full variable domain, in which reference TRBV5-1 and TRBJ1-2 provide the parts outside the CDR3, is KAGVTQTPRYLIKTRGQQVTLSCSPISGHRSVSWYQQTPGQGLQFLFEYFSETQRNKGNFPGRFSGRQFSNSRSEMNVSTLELGDSALYLCASSSSGWVYGYTFGSGTRLTVV.

The genes are TRBV7-9 and TRBJ1-1; TRBD1 aligns across 10 bases. CDR1 is SEHNR and CDR2 is FQNEAQ in the germline V gene (reference sequence). The CDR3 runs to 14 residues. Losses at the gene ends were 3 bases for V and 6 bases for J; bases not matched to a gene: 4. The CDR3 region is CASSLGQGIPEAFF. CDR3 sequence (DNA): TGTGCCAGCAGCTTGGGACAGGGGATACCTGAAGCTTTCTTT. Using reference TRBV7-9 and TRBJ1-1 for the parts outside the CDR3, the full variable domain is DTGVSQNPRHKITKRGQNVTFRCDPISEHNRLYWYRQTLGQGPEFLTYFQNEAQLEKSRLLSDRFSAERPKGSFSTLEIQRTEQGDSAMYLCASSLGQGIPEAFFGQGTRLTVV.

The V call is TRBV14, the J call TRBJ2-3, with D perhaps TRBD1 (6 bases). Germline CDR1 SGHDN, CDR2 FVKESK. V gave up 2 bases and J gave up 1 base, with 16 bases separating them. This CDR3 is 17 amino acids long. The CDR3, as DNA: TGTGCCAGCAGCCAACCCGGGACATGGAAAGGCACAGATACGCAGTATTTT. Translating gives CASSQPGTWKGTDTQYF.

This chain links TRBV3-1 (or the pseudogene TRBV3-2) with TRBJ1-1; D call uncertain. Trimming took 0 bases from V and 4 from J, leaving 6 bases between them. Per the germline V gene, CDR1 is LGHDT and CDR2 is YNNKEL (reference sequence). This CDR3 is 13 amino acids long. CDR3 protein: CASSQDPLTEAFF. The CDR3, as DNA: TGTGCCAGCAGCCAAGACCCCCTCACTGAAGCTTTCTTT.

This chain uses TRBV24-1 with TRBJ2-1, with D possibly being TRBD2 (6 bases). The V and J ends lost 4 bases and 0 bases respectively, with 15 bases between them. Per the germline V gene, CDR1 is KGHDR and CDR2 is SFDVKD. The CDR3 consists of 17 residues. DNA for the CDR3: TGTGCCACCAGTGAGTCGGGACTTCCAAGCTCCTACAATGAGCAGTTCTTC. Protein product: CATSESGLPSSYNEQFF.

The chain has TRBV7-9 and TRBJ1-4; unclear D gene. The CDR3 extends over 12 amino acids. The V and J ends lost 5 bases and 8 bases respectively, with 9 bases between them. CDR1 and CDR2 (germline): SEHNR, FQNEAQ (reference sequence). The CDR3 spells CASSQSVEKLFF. CDR3 nucleotides: TGTGCCAGCAGCCAAAGTGTGGAAAAACTGTTTTTT.

The rearrangement uses TRBV7-9 and TRBJ1-4; D is unclear. CDR3 length: 15 residues. Trimming pared 0 bases from V and 8 bases from J, leaving 13 bases between. Germline assignment: CDR1 SEHNR and CDR2 FQNEAQ (reference sequence). This chain's CDR3 is CASSLARIGREKLFF. The CDR3 bases are TGTGCCAGCAGCTTAGCGCGCATAGGGCGGGAAAAACTGTTTTTT.

The CDR3 spells CASSLEASGGRETQYF. The CDR3 DNA is TGTGCCAGCAGCTTAGAGGCTAGCGGGGGGAGGGAGACCCAGTACTTC. The chain links TRBV7-2 to TRBJ2-5; 11 nucleotides align to TRBD2. V shed 1 base and J 5 bases; nucleotides not matched to a gene: 6. CDR1 and CDR2 from the germline V gene are SGHTA and FQGNSA. The CDR3 is 16 amino acids. Full variable domain (missing parts from reference TRBV7-2 and TRBJ2-5): GAGVSQSPSNKVTEKGKDVELRCDPISGHTALYWYRQSLGQGLEFLIYFQGNSAPDKSGLPSDRFSAERTGGSVSTLTIQRTQQEDSAVYLCASSLEASGGRETQYFGPGTRLLVL.

The CDR3 here is CASRGPDRGLANTGELFF. The CDR3 nucleotides read TGTGCCAGCAGGGGCCCCGACAGGGGGCTTGCGAACACCGGGGAGCTGTTTTTT. The V gene is TRBV2, the J gene TRBJ2-2, with 10 nucleotides matching TRBD1. Per the germline V gene, CDR1 is SNHLY and CDR2 is FYNNEI. V shed 6 bases and J 0 bases; nucleotides not matched to a gene: 10. The CDR3 sequence is 18 residues long.

V is TRBV10-1 and J is TRBJ1-4; D gene unclear. The CDR3 extends over 15 amino acids. Deletions cut 6 bases from V and 7 bases from J, with 18 bases between. CDR1 is WNHNN, CDR2 SYGVQD, per germline (reference sequence). The CDR3 bases are TGCGCCAGCAGGGTGGTTCTCGGCCTATTTGAAAAACTGTTTTTT. Translating it yields CASRVVLGLFEKLFF.

The gene calls are TRBV7-9 and TRBJ2-1; TRBD1 agrees at 11 bases. This CDR3 is 15 amino acids long. Trimming at V came to 6 bases and at J to 8 bases, leaving 9 bases not matched to a gene. Per germline, CDR1 SEHNR and CDR2 FQNEAQ (reference sequence). CDR3 nucleotides: TGTGCCAGCAGAGAGGACAGGGGGCGTTACTATGAGCAGTTCTTC. It yields the protein CASREDRGRYYEQFF.

The rearrangement joins TRBV7-2 to TRBJ1-3; no reliable D call. The CDR3 extends over 13 amino acids. Deletions cut 3 bases from V and 7 bases from J, with 10 bases between. Per germline, CDR1 SGHTA and CDR2 FQGNSA. In DNA, the CDR3 is TGTGCCAGCAGCTTTCTGACCGCTAACACCATATATTTT. As protein: CASSFLTANTIYF.

This chain connects TRBV11-3 to TRBJ1-1; D remains ambiguous. With 2 bases removed from V and 4 bases from J, the gap between germline ends came to 8 bases. This CDR3 is 13 amino acids long. In germline, CDR1 is SGHNT, CDR2 YENEEA. The CDR3 DNA reads TGTGCCAGCAGCTTACAGTCGGCCACTGAAGCTTTCTTT. As protein: CASSLQSATEAFF.

The chain carries TRBV9 and TRBJ1-1, with a possible D match to TRBD1 (5 bases). V lost 0 bases, J lost 0 bases, and 6 bases lay in between. The germline gives CDR1 SGDLS, CDR2 YYNGEE. The CDR3 length is 14 residues. CDR3 in amino acids: CASSVGTMNTEAFF. In DNA form, the CDR3 reads TGTGCCAGCAGCGTAGGGACAATGAACACTGAAGCTTTCTTT.